Presented here are 27 T cell receptor beta chains from one specimen sequenced in a study of blood T cell repertoires in COVID-19 (dated by TCRdb to about 2020). The library relied on the immunoSEQ multiplex PCR assay. The clones in this table, taken by TCRdb from immuneACCESS, are in-frame only. Not every clone is retained; where verified, under half of the shortfall comes from an unresolved V gene, and the cause of the rest is unknown. This sample has about 200,000 clones in its table, and around four fifths of those were observed once. The top ten constitute roughly 7.6% of the sample. Sequenced: peripheral blood. Receptors were obtained from a woman between 50 and 59 years old with active or convalescent COVID-19.

The CDR3 reads CASSPQAGENTQYF. The CDR3 DNA reads TGTGCCAGCTCACCACAGGCGGGGGAGAATACGCAGTATTTT. The V call is TRBV18, the J call TRBJ2-3; 7 bases agree with TRBD2. CDR3 size: 14 residues. Germline V gene lookup returns CDR1 KGHSH and CDR2 LQKENI. The junction had 5 bases not matched to a gene; V was cut back by 1 base and J by 7 bases.

The chain joins TRBV5-1 to TRBJ1-1; D might be TRBD1 (6 bases). Trimming cost V 4 bases and J 0 bases, with 19 bases left between them. The CDR3 is 17 amino acids. Germline assignment: CDR1 SGHRS and CDR2 YFSETQ. Here the CDR3 reads CASSMTGGLLVNTEAFF. CDR3 sequence (DNA): TGCGCCAGCAGCATGACAGGTGGCCTTCTTGTGAACACTGAAGCTTTCTTT.

The chain joins TRBV3-1 (or the pseudogene TRBV3-2) to TRBJ2-3; 7 bases map to TRBD1. The germline CDR1 and CDR2 sequences are LGHDT and YNNKEL (reference sequence). CDR3 size: 15 residues. V dropped 2 bases and J dropped 1; count of bases not matched to a gene: 3. The CDR3 region has the DNA TGTGCCAGCAGCCAATACGGACAGGGCACAGATACGCAGTATTTT. Its protein product is CASSQYGQGTDTQYF.

The J gene is TRBJ1-2, the V gene TRBV6-5; D might be TRBD1 (5 bases). CDR1 is MNHEY, CDR2 SVGAGI, per germline. V lost 1 base and J lost 4, with 13 bases in between. CDR3 length equals 15 residues. In DNA, the CDR3 is TGTGCCAGCAGTTACTTCAAGACAGAGACCTATGGCTACACCTTC. Its translation: CASSYFKTETYGYTF.

This chain joins TRBV28 and TRBJ1-5, with a weak D call TRBD1 (5 bases). The germline V gene encodes CDR1 MDHEN and CDR2 SYDVKM. This CDR3 is built from 15 residues. Trimming removed 6 bases from V and 6 bases from J, with 18 bases in between. The CDR3 protein is CASSLPGGYGQPQHF. In DNA, the CDR3 is TGTGCCAGCAGCCTCCCTGGGGGGTACGGTCAGCCCCAGCATTTT.

The CDR3 here is CASSPVAGRVNEQFF. CDR3 nucleotide sequence: TGTGCCAGCTCACCGGTAGCGGGAAGAGTCAATGAGCAGTTCTTC. This chain uses TRBV18 with TRBJ2-1, with 8 bases aligning to TRBD2. This CDR3 is 15 amino acids long. In germline, CDR1 is KGHSH, CDR2 LQKENI. V shed 3 bases, J shed 6 bases, and the junction held 7 bases outside the gene matches.

CDR3 protein: CASSRGSGSNQPQHF. As DNA, the CDR3 is TGTGCCAGCAGTCGAGGCTCAGGGAGCAATCAGCCCCAGCATTTT. The V and J genes are TRBV27 and TRBJ1-5; D perhaps matches TRBD1 (5 bases). CDR1 MNHEY and CDR2 SMNVEV come from the germline V gene (reference sequence). The CDR3 totals 15 residues. The V and J ends lost 5 bases and 1 base respectively, with 12 bases between them.

The CDR3: CAASEAGYGYTF. In nucleotides, the CDR3 is TGTGCCGCCTCAGAGGCGGGCTATGGCTACACCTTC. The gene calls are TRBV6-5 and TRBJ1-2; no definite D call. The germline gives CDR1 MNHEY, CDR2 SVGAGI. Trimming stripped 11 bases from V and 4 bases from J, with 14 bases between. The length of the CDR3 is 12 residues.

This chain links TRBV18 with TRBJ1-2, with D possibly matching TRBD1 (6 bases). Trimming took off 3 bases at V and 3 bases at J, with 14 bases between the two ends. The CDR3 contains 15 residues. In germline, CDR1 is KGHSH, CDR2 LQKENI. The CDR3 spells CASSPGAGADYGYTF. In DNA, the CDR3 is TGTGCCAGCTCACCGGGGGCAGGGGCGGACTATGGCTACACCTTC.

The V call is TRBV30, the J call TRBJ2-7, with TRBD2 matching over 14 bases. In germline, CDR1 is GTSNPN, CDR2 SVGIG (reference sequence). With 8 bases clipped from V and 2 bases from J, the junction kept 11 bases outside the gene matches. The CDR3 runs 16 residues. The CDR3 loop is CALSGTSGRGAYEQYF. The DNA of the CDR3 is TGTGCCCTCTCCGGGACTAGCGGGAGAGGCGCCTACGAGCAGTACTTC.

The rearrangement joins TRBV28 to TRBJ1-2, with no clear D. The V gene lost 5 bases and the J gene lost 4 bases, with 8 bases spanning the gap. This CDR3 spans 12 amino acids. Germline CDR1 is MDHEN and CDR2 is SYDVKM. The CDR3 DNA sequence: TGTGCCAGCAGTCGTGTCGGCTATGGCTACACCTTC. Protein product: CASSRVGYGYTF.

As DNA, the CDR3 is TGTGCCAGCAGCTTCCTCCCATCAGCGGAGCTCTACAATGAGCAGTTCTTC. Its translation: CASSFLPSAELYNEQFF. The J gene is TRBJ2-1, the V gene TRBV7-3, with D possibly TRBD2 on 5 matching bases. Trimming took off 3 bases at V and 3 bases at J, with 18 bases between the two ends. This CDR3 is built from 17 residues. Germline values: CDR1 SGHTA, CDR2 FQGTGA.

The chain joins TRBV19 to TRBJ1-2; TRBD1 matches 7 bases. CDR1 is LNHDA and CDR2 is SQIVND in the germline V gene (reference sequence). The V and J ends lost 5 bases and 4 bases, in that order; junction bases with no gene match: 10. The CDR3 covers 15 residues. As DNA, the CDR3 is TGTGCCAGTAGTCGACCCGAACAGGGGCCCTATGGCTACACCTTC. It specifies CASSRPEQGPYGYTF.

The chain links TRBV9 to TRBJ2-7; 13 bases line up with TRBD2. CDR1 SGDLS and CDR2 YYNGEE come from the germline V gene. This CDR3 is built from 15 residues. With V trimmed by 4 bases and J by 0 bases, 1 base remained unmatched. The CDR3 DNA sequence: TGTGCCAGCAGCCGGACTAGCGGGAGCTCCTACGAGCAGTACTTC. Encoded protein: CASSRTSGSSYEQYF.

The CDR3 DNA reads TGCGCCAGCAGTTTCCGGGACAGGGACTACGAGCAGTACTTC. Protein product: CASSFRDRDYEQYF. The rearrangement uses TRBV23-1 and TRBJ2-7, with TRBD1 identical over 9 bases. TRBV23-1 is sorted into the ORF group, with uncertain function. The CDR3 extends over 14 amino acids. The junction had 5 bases not matched to a gene; V was cut back by 5 bases and J by 3 bases.

CDR3 in DNA: TGTGCCAGCAGTGACTCGATGACGACGGGGTCACCCCTCCACTTT. It specifies CASSDSMTTGSPLHF. V gene TRBV6-4 combines with J gene TRBJ1-6; no firm D call. Trimming cost V 0 bases and J 10 bases, with 13 bases left between them. In germline, CDR1 is MRHNA, CDR2 SNTAGT. This CDR3 comprises 15 residues.

This rearrangement joins TRBV27 to TRBJ1-2, with 7 bases aligning to TRBD1. Germline CDR1 and CDR2: MNHEY and SMNVEV (reference sequence). V lost 3 bases, J lost 7 bases, and 5 bases stayed unmatched. This CDR3 spans 13 amino acids. CDR3: CASSLGQWSGYTF. DNA for the CDR3: TGTGCCAGCAGTTTGGGACAGTGGAGTGGCTACACCTTC.

This clone was seen more than once but under ten times. The J gene is TRBJ1-2, the V gene TRBV14; possibly TRBD1 for D (6 bases). Germline V lookup: CDR1 SGHDN, CDR2 FVKESK. The CDR3 runs to 16 residues. V gave up 5 bases and J gave up 3 bases, with 19 bases separating them. The chain's CDR3 is CASSEIRPGQDYGYTF. For the CDR3, the DNA is TGTGCCAGCAGCGAGATTCGACCGGGACAAGACTATGGCTACACCTTC. The complete variable domain, with remaining parts taken from reference TRBV14 and TRBJ1-2, reads EAGVTQFPSHSVIEKGQTVTLRCDPISGHDNLYWYRRVMGKEIKFLLHFVKESKQDESGMPNNRFLAERTGGTYSTLKVQPAELEDSGVYFCASSEIRPGQDYGYTFGSGTRLTVV.

The chain couples TRBV9 to TRBJ2-4; D is unresolved. Trimming removed 4 bases at V and 0 bases at J, with 11 bases between. The CDR3 is made up of 15 amino acids. From germline, CDR1 is SGDLS and CDR2 YYNGEE. CDR3 amino acids: CASSPGLLAKNIQYF. CDR3 bases: TGTGCCAGCAGCCCAGGCCTCCTAGCCAAAAACATTCAGTACTTC. The full variable domain, in which reference TRBV9 and TRBJ2-4 provide the parts outside the CDR3, is DSGVTQTPKHLITATGQRVTLRCSPRSGDLSVYWYQQSLDQGLQFLIQYYNGEERAKGNILERFSAQQFPDLHSELNLSSLELGDSALYFCASSPGLLAKNIQYFGAGTRLSVL.

The genes are TRBV11-2 and TRBJ1-3, with a possible D match to TRBD1 (6 bases). Looked up from germline, CDR1 is SGHAT and CDR2 is FQNNGV. The CDR3 runs to 14 residues. The V end was cut by 6 bases, the J end by 1 base, with 10 bases between. The CDR3 loop is CASRIGQSGNTIYF. The CDR3 DNA reads TGTGCCAGCAGAATCGGACAGTCTGGAAACACCATATATTTT. The variable domain in full, with the rest retrieved from reference TRBV11-2 and TRBJ1-3, is EAGVAQSPRYKIIEKRQSVAFWCNPISGHATLYWYQQILGQGPKLLIQFQNNGVVDDSQLPKDRFSAERLKGVDSTLKIQPAKLEDSAVYLCASRIGQSGNTIYFGEGSWLTVV.

This sequence joins TRBV6-2 or TRBV6-3 and TRBJ1-4, with D possibly TRBD1 on 5 matching bases. The V gene lost 2 bases and the J gene lost 2 bases, with 15 bases spanning the gap. This CDR3 comprises 17 residues. In germline, CDR1 is MNHEY, CDR2 SVGEGT. The DNA of the CDR3 is TGTGCCAGCAGTTACCCCCCCAGGGCCTCGACTAATGAAAAACTGTTTTTT. Its protein product is CASSYPPRASTNEKLFF.

The chain employs TRBV6-1 and TRBJ2-5, with D possibly matching TRBD2 (6 bases). The CDR3 is 15 amino acids. CDR1 and CDR2 from the germline V gene are MNHNS and SASEGT. The V gene lost 1 base and the J gene lost 1 base, with 10 bases spanning the gap. CDR3 sequence reads: CASSEGGEIQETQYF. The CDR3, as DNA: TGTGCCAGCAGTGAAGGGGGGGAGATCCAAGAGACCCAGTACTTC.

This chain connects TRBV4-2 to TRBJ2-1; the match to TRBD2 covers 10 bases. CDR1 is LGHNA, CDR2 YNFKEQ, per germline. The trim removed 1 base at V and 6 bases at J, leaving 9 bases unmatched. CDR3 size: 17 residues. Written as DNA, the CDR3 is TGTGCCAGCAGCCAAGTATTCCTAGCGGGGGCTGTCAATGAGCAGTTCTTC. It is translated as CASSQVFLAGAVNEQFF.

This chain joins TRBV3-1 (or the pseudogene TRBV3-2) and TRBJ2-5; TRBD1 aligns across 9 bases. The V gene end was trimmed by 4 bases and the J gene end by 3 bases; junction bases not matched to a gene: 6. Germline assignment: CDR1 LGHDT and CDR2 YNNKEL (reference sequence). The CDR3 loop spans 15 amino acids. The CDR3 DNA is TGTGCCAGCAGCCTCCGGACAGGGGTGGAAGAGACCCAGTACTTC. Its translation: CASSLRTGVEETQYF.

The chain is built from TRBV19 and TRBJ2-3; 7 bases map to TRBD2. The CDR3 length is 13 residues. CDR1 is LNHDA and CDR2 is SQIVND in the germline V gene (reference sequence). The V gene end was trimmed by 6 bases and the J gene end by 4 bases; junction bases not matched to a gene: 4. The CDR3 nucleotides read TGTGCCAGTAGAGCAAGCGGGGCAGATACGCAGTATTTT. Amino acid sequence: CASRASGADTQYF.

The chain joins TRBV2 to TRBJ1-1; 8 nucleotides match TRBD1. Losses at the gene ends were 6 bases for V and 11 bases for J; bases not matched to a gene: 5. Germline-derived CDR1 and CDR2 are SNHLY and FYNNEI. The CDR3 covers 11 residues. CDR3 amino acids: CASRQQGGAFF. The CDR3 region has the DNA TGTGCCAGCAGACAACAGGGGGGGGCTTTCTTT.

The chain joins TRBV18 to TRBJ2-1, with D possibly matching TRBD1 (6 bases). The CDR3 runs to 15 residues. V lost 2 bases and J lost 4, with 12 bases in between. Germline CDR1 KGHSH, CDR2 LQKENI. In nucleotides, the CDR3 is TGTGCCAGCTCACCAAATCAGGGGCAATACAATGAGCAGTTCTTC. Translation gives CASSPNQGQYNEQFF. Complete variable domain (other parts from reference TRBV18 and TRBJ2-1): NAGVMQNPRHLVRRRGQEARLRCSPMKGHSHVYWYRQLPEEGLKFMVYLQKENIIDESGMPKERFSAEFPKEGPSILRIQQVVRGDSAAYFCASSPNQGQYNEQFFGPGTRLTVL.